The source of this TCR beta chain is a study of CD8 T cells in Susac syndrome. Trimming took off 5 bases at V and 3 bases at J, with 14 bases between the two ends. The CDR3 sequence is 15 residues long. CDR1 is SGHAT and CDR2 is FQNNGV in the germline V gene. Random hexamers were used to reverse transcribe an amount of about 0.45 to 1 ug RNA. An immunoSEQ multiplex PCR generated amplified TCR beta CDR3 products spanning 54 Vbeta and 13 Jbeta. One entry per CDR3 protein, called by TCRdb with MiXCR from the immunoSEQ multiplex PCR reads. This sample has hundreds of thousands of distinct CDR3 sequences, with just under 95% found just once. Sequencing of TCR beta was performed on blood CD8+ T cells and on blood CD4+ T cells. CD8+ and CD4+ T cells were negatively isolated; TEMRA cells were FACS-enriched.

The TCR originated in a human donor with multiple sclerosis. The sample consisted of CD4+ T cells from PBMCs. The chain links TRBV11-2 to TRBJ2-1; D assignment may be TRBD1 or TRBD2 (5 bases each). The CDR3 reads CASSRGPNNYNEQFF. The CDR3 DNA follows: TGTGCCAGCAGCCGGGGACCTAACAACTACAATGAGCAGTTCTTC.